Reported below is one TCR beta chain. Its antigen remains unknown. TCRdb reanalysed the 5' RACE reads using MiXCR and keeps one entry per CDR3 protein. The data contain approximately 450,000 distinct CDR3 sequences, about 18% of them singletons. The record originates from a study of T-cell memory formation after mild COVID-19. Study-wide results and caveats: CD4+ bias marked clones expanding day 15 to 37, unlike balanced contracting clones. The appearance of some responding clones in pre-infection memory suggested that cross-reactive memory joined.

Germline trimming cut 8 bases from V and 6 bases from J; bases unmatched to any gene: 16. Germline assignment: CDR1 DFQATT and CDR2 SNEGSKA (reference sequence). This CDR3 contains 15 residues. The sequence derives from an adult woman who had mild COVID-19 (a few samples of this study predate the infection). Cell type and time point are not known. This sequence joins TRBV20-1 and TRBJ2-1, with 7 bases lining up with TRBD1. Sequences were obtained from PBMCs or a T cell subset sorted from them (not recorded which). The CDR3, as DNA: TGCAGTTTACGGAAGTCGCAGGACAGGCCCAATGAGCAGTTCTTC. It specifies CSLRKSQDRPNEQFF.